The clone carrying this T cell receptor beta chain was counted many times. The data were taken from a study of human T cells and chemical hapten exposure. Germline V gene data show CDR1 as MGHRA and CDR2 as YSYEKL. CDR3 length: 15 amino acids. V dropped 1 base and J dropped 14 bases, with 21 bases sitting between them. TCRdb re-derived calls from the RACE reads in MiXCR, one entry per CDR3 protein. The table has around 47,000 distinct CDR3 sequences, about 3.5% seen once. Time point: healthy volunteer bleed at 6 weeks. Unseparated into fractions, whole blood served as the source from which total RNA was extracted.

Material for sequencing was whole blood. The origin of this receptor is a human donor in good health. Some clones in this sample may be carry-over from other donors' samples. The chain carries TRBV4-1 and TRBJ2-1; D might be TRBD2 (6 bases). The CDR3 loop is CASSQVGRRAPGEFF. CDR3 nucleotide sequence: TGCGCCAGCAGCCAAGTGGGGCGTAGGGCGCCGGGGGAGTTCTTC.